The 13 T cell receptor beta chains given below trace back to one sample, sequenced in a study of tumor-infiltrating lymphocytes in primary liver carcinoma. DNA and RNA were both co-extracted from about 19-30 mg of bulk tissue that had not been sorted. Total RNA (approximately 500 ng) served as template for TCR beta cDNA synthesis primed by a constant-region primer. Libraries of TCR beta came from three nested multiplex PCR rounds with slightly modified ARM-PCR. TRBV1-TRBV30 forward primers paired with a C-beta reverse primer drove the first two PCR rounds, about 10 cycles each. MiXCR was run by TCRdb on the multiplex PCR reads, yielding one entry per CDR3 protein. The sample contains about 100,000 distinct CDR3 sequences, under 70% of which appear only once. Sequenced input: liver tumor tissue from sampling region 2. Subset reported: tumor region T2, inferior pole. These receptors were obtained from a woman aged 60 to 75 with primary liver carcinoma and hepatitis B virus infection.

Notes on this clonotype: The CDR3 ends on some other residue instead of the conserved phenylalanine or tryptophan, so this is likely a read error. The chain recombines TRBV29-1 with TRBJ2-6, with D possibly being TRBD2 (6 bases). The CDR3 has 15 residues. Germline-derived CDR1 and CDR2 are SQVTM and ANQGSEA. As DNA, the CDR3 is TGCAGCGTTGTGGGGGAAGGGACTGGGACCAACGTCCTGACTATC. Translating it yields CSVVGEGTGTNVLTI.

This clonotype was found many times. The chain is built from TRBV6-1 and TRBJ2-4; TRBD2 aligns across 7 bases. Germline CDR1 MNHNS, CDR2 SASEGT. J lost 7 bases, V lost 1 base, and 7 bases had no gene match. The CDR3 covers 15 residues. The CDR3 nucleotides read TGTGCCAGCAGTGAAGTCGGCGGGAGCTTGAACATTCAGTACTTC. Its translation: CASSEVGGSLNIQYF.

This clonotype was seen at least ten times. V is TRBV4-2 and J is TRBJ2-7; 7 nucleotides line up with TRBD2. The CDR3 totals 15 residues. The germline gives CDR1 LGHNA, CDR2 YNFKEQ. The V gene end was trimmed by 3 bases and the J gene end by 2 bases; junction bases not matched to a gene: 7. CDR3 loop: CASSQRSGEAYEQYF. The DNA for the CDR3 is TGTGCCAGCAGCCAGAGAAGCGGGGAGGCCTACGAGCAGTACTTC.

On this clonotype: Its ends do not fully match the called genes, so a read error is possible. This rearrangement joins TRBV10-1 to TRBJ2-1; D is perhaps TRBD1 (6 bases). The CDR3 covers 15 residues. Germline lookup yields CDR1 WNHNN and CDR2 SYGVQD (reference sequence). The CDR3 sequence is CSSSESGTGRNEQFF. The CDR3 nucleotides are TGCTCCAGCAGTGAGTCCGGTACAGGGCGCAATGAGCAGTTCTTC.

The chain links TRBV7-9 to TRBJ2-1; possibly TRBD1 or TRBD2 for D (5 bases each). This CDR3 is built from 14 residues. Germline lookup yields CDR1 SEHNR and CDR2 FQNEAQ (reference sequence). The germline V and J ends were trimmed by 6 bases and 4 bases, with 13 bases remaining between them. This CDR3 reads CASRGVHSYNEQFF. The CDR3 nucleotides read TGTGCCAGCAGGGGGGTCCATAGTTACAATGAGCAGTTCTTC.

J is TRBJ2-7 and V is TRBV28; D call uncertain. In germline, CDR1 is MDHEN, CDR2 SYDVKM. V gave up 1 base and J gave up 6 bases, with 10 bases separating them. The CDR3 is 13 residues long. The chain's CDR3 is CASSLSSPVEQYF. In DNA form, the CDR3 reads TGTGCCAGCAGTTTATCTTCCCCGGTCGAGCAGTACTTC.

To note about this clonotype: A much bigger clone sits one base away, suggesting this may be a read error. This CDR3 is CACSLKAGPSYEQYF. The DNA of the CDR3 is TGTGCCTGCAGCCTCAAAGCGGGACCCTCCTACGAGCAGTACTTC. This chain connects TRBV28 to TRBJ2-7, with TRBD2 matching over 7 bases. CDR3 size: 15 residues. Per the germline V gene, CDR1 is MDHEN and CDR2 is SYDVKM.

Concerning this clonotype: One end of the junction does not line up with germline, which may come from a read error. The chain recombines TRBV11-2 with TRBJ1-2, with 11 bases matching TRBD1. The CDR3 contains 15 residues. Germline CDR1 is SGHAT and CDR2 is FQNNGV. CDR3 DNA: TGTGCTAGCAGCATAGACCCCAGGACAGGGGGCAGCTACACCTTC. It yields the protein CASSIDPRTGGSYTF.

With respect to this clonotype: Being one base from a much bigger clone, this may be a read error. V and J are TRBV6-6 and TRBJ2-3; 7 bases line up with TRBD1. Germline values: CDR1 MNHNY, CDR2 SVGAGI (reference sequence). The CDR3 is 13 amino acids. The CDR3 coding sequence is TGTGCCTGCAGTGACACAGGGGCAGATACGCAGTATTTT. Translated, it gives CACSDTGADTQYF.

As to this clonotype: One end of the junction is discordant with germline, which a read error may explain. CDR3 protein: CTSSLDSQAYERYF. The DNA of the CDR3 is TGCACCAGCAGCTTGGACAGCCAAGCCTACGAGCGGTACTTC. The V and J genes are TRBV5-1 and TRBJ2-7, with D perhaps TRBD1 (6 bases). The CDR3 spans 14 residues. Looked up from germline, CDR1 is SGHRS and CDR2 is YFSETQ.

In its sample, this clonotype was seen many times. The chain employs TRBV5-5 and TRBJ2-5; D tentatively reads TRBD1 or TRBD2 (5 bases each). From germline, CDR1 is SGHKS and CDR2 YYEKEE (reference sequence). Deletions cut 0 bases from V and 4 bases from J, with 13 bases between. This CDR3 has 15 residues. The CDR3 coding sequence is TGTGCCAGCAGCTTGGGGGCTACGGGGCGAGAGACCCAGTACTTC. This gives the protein CASSLGATGRETQYF.

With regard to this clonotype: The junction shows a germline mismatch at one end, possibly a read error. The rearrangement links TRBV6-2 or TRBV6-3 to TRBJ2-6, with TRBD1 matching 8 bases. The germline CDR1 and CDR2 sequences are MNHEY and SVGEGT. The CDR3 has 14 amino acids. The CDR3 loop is CASSGQGGANVLIF. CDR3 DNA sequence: TGTGCCAGTAGTGGACAGGGTGGGGCCAACGTCTTGATTTTC.

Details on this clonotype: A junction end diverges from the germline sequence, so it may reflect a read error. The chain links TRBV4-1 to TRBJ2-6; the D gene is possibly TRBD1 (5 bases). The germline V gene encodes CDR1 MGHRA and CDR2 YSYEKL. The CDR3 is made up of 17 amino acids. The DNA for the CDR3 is TGCGCCAGCAGCCAAGACTCCAGGGTCACTTGGGCCGACGTCCTGACTTTC. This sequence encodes CASSQDSRVTWADVLTF.